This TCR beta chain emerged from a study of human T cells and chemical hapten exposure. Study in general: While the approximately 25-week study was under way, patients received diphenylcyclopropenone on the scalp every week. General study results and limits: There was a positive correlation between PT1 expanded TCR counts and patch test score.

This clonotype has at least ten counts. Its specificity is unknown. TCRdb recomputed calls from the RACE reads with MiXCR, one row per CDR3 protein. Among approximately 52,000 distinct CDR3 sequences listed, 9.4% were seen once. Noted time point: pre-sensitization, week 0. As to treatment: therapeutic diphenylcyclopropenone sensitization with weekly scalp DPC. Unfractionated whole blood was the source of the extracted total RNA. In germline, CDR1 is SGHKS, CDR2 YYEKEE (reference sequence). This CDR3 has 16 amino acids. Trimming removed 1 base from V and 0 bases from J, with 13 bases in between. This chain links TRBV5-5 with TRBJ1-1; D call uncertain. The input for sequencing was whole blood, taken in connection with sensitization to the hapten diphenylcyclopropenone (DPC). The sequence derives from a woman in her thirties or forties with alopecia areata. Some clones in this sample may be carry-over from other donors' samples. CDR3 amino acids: CASSLTVLQMNTEAFF. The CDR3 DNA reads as TGTGCCAGCAGCTTGACCGTTCTCCAAATGAACACTGAAGCTTTCTTT. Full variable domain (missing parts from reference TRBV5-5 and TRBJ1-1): DAGVTQSPTHLIKTRGQQVTLRCSPISGHKSVSWYQQVLGQGPQFIFQYYEKEERGRGNFPDRFSARQFPNYSSELNVNALLLGDSALYLCASSLTVLQMNTEAFFGQGTRLTVV.